The present T cell receptor (beta chain) was sequenced within a study of control samples from healthy donors and cancer patients. TCRdb's table, derived via immunoSEQ multiplex PCR, lists solely in-frame clones and lacks some. The profile shows 35,000 to 45,000 clones, 75% to 95% of them singletons. Trimming removed 3 bases at V and 1 base at J, with 19 bases between. Per the germline V gene, CDR1 is SGHTS and CDR2 is YDEGEE. This CDR3 spans 17 amino acids. The sequence derives from a woman aged 40 to 55 with head and neck cancer. This rearrangement joins TRBV5-8 to TRBJ2-5; possible D gene TRBD1, 6 bases. Sample: PBMCs. CDR3 region: CASSSPVGTDSQETQYF. DNA of the CDR3: TGTGCCAGCAGCTCCCCGGTTGGGACGGACAGCCAAGAGACCCAGTACTTC.